This T cell receptor beta chain was documented in a study of radiation and T cells in renal cell carcinoma. Regarding the study as a whole: In blood, top tumor clones expanded by 2 weeks, shrinking by 4.

Measured with immunoSEQ multiplex PCR; TCRdb has only the in-frame clones, and not every one. The sample lists more than 8,000 clones, under 60% seen once, with approximately 21% in the top ten. This clone came up a few times. Its cognate antigen is unknown. V was clipped by 3 bases and J by 4 bases, with 10 bases between them. Germline CDR1 LNHDA, CDR2 SQIVND (reference sequence). The CDR3 loop spans 14 amino acids. Indicated treatment: 15 Gy SBRT to primary tumor, nephrectomy 4 weeks later. This sequence joins TRBV19 and TRBJ2-1; D possibly corresponds to TRBD1 (6 bases). The sample in question was tumor tissue, obtained from a patient whose treatment included radiotherapy and nephrectomy. This clonotype originated in a man between 60 and 75 years old with renal cell carcinoma. DNA for the CDR3: TGTGCCAGTAGTATGACCAGGGGATACAATGAGCAGTTCTTC. It is translated as CASSMTRGYNEQFF.